Listed below are T cell receptor beta chains from one sample, sequenced in a study of blood T cell repertoires in COVID-19. The data were produced by immunoSEQ multiplex PCR, yet TCRdb's version contains in-frame clones alone and is incomplete. The table includes over 150,000 clones, approximately 86% detected once. Sample: peripheral blood. The receptor set was obtained from an elderly woman with COVID-19, enrolled during active disease. Both conserved end residues are part of each CDR3. Fields, in order: J gene, V gene, CDR3 protein.

TRBJ1-5	TRBV28	CASRGQGEGDQPQHF
TRBJ2-2	TRBV9	CASSVSGSGGTGELFF
TRBJ2-3	TRBV20-1	CSASTSGTDTQYF
TRBJ1-2	TRBV5-1	CASSSGQGARGYTF
TRBJ2-3	TRBV9	CASSVQGADTQYF
TRBJ2-5	TRBV27	CASSLTGGSKETQYF
TRBJ1-2	TRBV10-3	CAISDRPGYTF
TRBJ2-1	TRBV5-1	CASSGSGMSSYNEQFF
TRBJ2-3	TRBV19	CASSISFRDRASTDTQYF
TRBJ1-5	TRBV11-2	CASSPEIDQPQHF
TRBJ2-7	TRBV7-9	CASSRGVGASEQYF
TRBJ2-1	TRBV7-8	CASSLSGDEQFF
TRBJ1-5	TRBV28	CASINQRRNQPQHF
TRBJ2-7	TRBV3-1/TRBV3-2	CASSRVGSGTEQYF
TRBJ1-3	TRBV3-1/TRBV3-2	CASSQVTGRSGNTIYF
TRBJ2-2	TRBV3-1/TRBV3-2	CASSQERHRGNTGELFF
TRBJ2-1	TRBV15	CATSRGGLAGYNEQFF
TRBJ1-5	TRBV5-6	CASSTGHQQPQHF
TRBJ2-7	TRBV7-8	CASSLGVRGINYEQYF
TRBJ1-2	TRBV7-2	CASRTTGTRGNGYTF
TRBJ1-2	TRBV4-3	CASSLDGQGTYGYTF
TRBJ1-5	TRBV20-1	CSASVSGRPHQPQHF
TRBJ1-4	TRBV5-1	CASSLAPGTGGNEKLFF
TRBJ1-4	TRBV28	CASSLQQGRRNEKLFF
TRBJ2-1	TRBV7-7	CASSPPGGYEQFF
TRBJ2-3	TRBV24-1	CATSDPGTGSTDTQYF
TRBJ2-7	TRBV29-1	CSVTDGAKEQYF
TRBJ2-7	TRBV19	CASRRTGAEEQYF
TRBJ2-7	TRBV4-1	CASSHTGTSSYEQYF
TRBJ2-7	TRBV7-2	CASSLVADLEQYF
TRBJ2-7	TRBV9	CASSVVGCGSSHEQYF
TRBJ1-5	TRBV2	CATKQEPGLNQPQHF
TRBJ1-2	TRBV7-8	CASSLKANPTGAYGYTF
TRBJ1-1	TRBV19	CASLGQGSWTEAFF
TRBJ2-5	TRBV12-3/TRBV12-4	CASTRTGQGTQYF
TRBJ1-1	TRBV3-1/TRBV3-2	CASSQVSVAEAFF
TRBJ2-1	TRBV6-2/TRBV6-3	CASSYSASGSNEQFF
TRBJ2-7	TRBV28	CASSHGQGKVNEQYF
TRBJ1-1	TRBV4-2	CASSRNTGGGNTEAFF
TRBJ2-7	TRBV20-1	CSASGFRNEQYF
TRBJ2-1	TRBV5-1	CASSLERLLNEQFF
TRBJ1-6	TRBV7-9	CASSPLGDRASPLHF
TRBJ2-3	TRBV11-2	CASSAGTYTDTQYF
TRBJ1-1	TRBV19	CASIRGTGGLAFF
TRBJ2-7	TRBV6-5	CASSPWTSGRNEQYF
TRBJ2-3	TRBV9	CASSATSGRADTQYF
TRBJ1-2	TRBV4-3	CASSQAYRGSDYGYTF
TRBJ2-3	TRBV6-4	CASSEDGRASDTQYF
TRBJ2-5	TRBV5-1	CASSPGLAGGRQETQYF
TRBJ2-5	TRBV19	CASSPRGFQETQYF
TRBJ1-1	TRBV6-5	CASSYSIATTNTEAFF
TRBJ2-2	TRBV21-1	CASSKKRDQGGNTGELFF
TRBJ2-7	TRBV28	CASSLLRGEQYF
TRBJ1-1	TRBV5-1	CASSSSLNTEAFF
TRBJ1-6	TRBV28	CASSFGRGRNNSPLHF
TRBJ1-1	TRBV10-3	CAISALGGGNTEAFF